This entry features one T cell receptor (beta chain) sequence. Its cognate antigen is unknown. Described time point: baseline pretreatment blood. Treatment given: 15 Gy SBRT to primary tumor, nephrectomy 4 weeks later. The source of the sample is a study of radiation and T cells in renal cell carcinoma. Overall study context: Nephrectomy followed 15 Gy stereotactic body radiation by 4 weeks.

The CDR3 extends over 17 amino acids. The repertoire was sequenced with immunoSEQ multiplex PCR; TCRdb's copy has only in-frame clones and lacks some. The table shows approximately 140,000 clones, with 70% to 90% occurring only once. General study results and limits: Without pretreatment biopsies, baseline tumor clonotype presence was undetermined. In blood, top tumor clones expanded by 2 weeks, shrinking by 4.

This TCR was sampled from a woman in her forties or fifties with renal cell carcinoma. The sequences come from blood, collected from a patient whose treatment included radiotherapy and nephrectomy. This rearrangement joins TRBV21-1 to TRBJ2-3. TRBV21-1 is a pseudogene. CDR3 protein: CASSKVRGTGCTDTQYF. The CDR3 bases are TGTGCCAGCAGCAAAGTCCGGGGCACCGGCTGCACAGATACGCAGTATTTT.